Listed below are T cell receptor beta chains from one sample, sequenced in a study of PD-L1 blockade in urothelial cancer. TCRdb's table, derived via immunoSEQ multiplex PCR, lists solely in-frame clones and lacks some. The data contain 95,000 or so clones, more than 75% of them singletons. Sequenced material: PBMCs, taken around atezolizumab (anti-PD-L1) treatment. These TCRs come from a man aged 60 to 75 with urothelial cancer. Each CDR3 is given with its conserved first and last residue. Each record gives: D gene, V gene, J gene, clone size, CDR3 DNA, CDR3 protein. The D gene is left open where the match is weak. Size tells how often a clone was seen (once, few, many) or the class of an expanded clone, and some rows leave it out.

D gene: NA; V gene: TRBV6-4; J gene: TRBJ2-5; clone size: NA; CDR3 DNA: TGTGCCAGCAGTGACCAGGGAGGTGGGACCCAGTACTTC; CDR3 protein: CASSDQGGGTQYF
D gene: NA; V gene: TRBV5-8; J gene: TRBJ2-2; clone size: NA; CDR3 DNA: TGTGCCAGCAGCTTGGTGTCGAGGGTAGATGGGGAGCTGTTTTTT; CDR3 protein: CASSLVSRVDGELFF
D gene: TRBD1; V gene: TRBV6-5; J gene: TRBJ1-5; clone size: NA; CDR3 DNA: TGTGCCAGCAGTTACGAGGCAGGGGGTCGGCCCCAGCATTTT; CDR3 protein: CASSYEAGGRPQHF
D gene: NA; V gene: TRBV6-6; J gene: TRBJ1-3; clone size: NA; CDR3 DNA: TGTGCCAGCACACCCCGGGGCTCTGGAAACACCATATATTTT; CDR3 protein: CASTPRGSGNTIYF
D gene: NA; V gene: TRBV27; J gene: TRBJ2-2; clone size: NA; CDR3 DNA: TGTGCCAGCAGTTCTCGGGGGGCCACTTTCGGGGAGCTGTTTTTT; CDR3 protein: CASSSRGATFGELFF
D gene: NA; V gene: TRBV5-1; J gene: TRBJ1-2; clone size: NA; CDR3 DNA: TGCGCCAGCAGCGTAGACAGGATAGGTCCCTATGGCTACACCTTC; CDR3 protein: CASSVDRIGPYGYTF
D gene: NA; V gene: TRBV12-5; J gene: TRBJ2-5; clone size: once; CDR3 DNA: TGTGCTAGTGGTTTTTTAGAGGAGACCCAGTACTTC; CDR3 protein: CASGFLEETQYF
D gene: NA; V gene: TRBV7-9; J gene: TRBJ1-2; clone size: NA; CDR3 DNA: TGTGCCAGCAGCCCCGAAAGACAGAACCTCTATGGCTACACCTTC; CDR3 protein: CASSPERQNLYGYTF
D gene: TRBD1; V gene: TRBV2; J gene: TRBJ1-1; clone size: few; CDR3 DNA: TGTGCCAGCAGTGGATACAGGGGTGGGACTGAAGCTTTCTTT; CDR3 protein: CASSGYRGGTEAFF
D gene: NA; V gene: TRBV5-1; J gene: TRBJ2-2; clone size: NA; CDR3 DNA: TGCGCCAGCGGCGACAGTACCACCGGGGAGCTGTTTTTT; CDR3 protein: CASGDSTTGELFF
D gene: NA; V gene: TRBV7-8; J gene: TRBJ2-6; clone size: NA; CDR3 DNA: TGTGCCAGCAGCCCACGACGGATAGGGGGCTCTGGGGCCAACGTCCTGACTTTC; CDR3 protein: CASSPRRIGGSGANVLTF
D gene: TRBD2; V gene: TRBV9; J gene: TRBJ2-7; clone size: NA; CDR3 DNA: TGTGCCAGCAGCGTAGCAAGCGGGGGGGAACCCTACGAGCAGTACTTC; CDR3 protein: CASSVASGGEPYEQYF
D gene: NA; V gene: TRBV19; J gene: TRBJ1-5; clone size: NA; CDR3 DNA: TGTGCCAGTAGGGGGGGGCCAGGGGCCAATCAGCCCCAGCATTTT; CDR3 protein: CASRGGPGANQPQHF
D gene: TRBD2; V gene: TRBV7-9; J gene: TRBJ2-3; clone size: NA; CDR3 DNA: TGTGCCAGCAGCCTGACTAGCGGGGAGAGTTCTGGCACAGATACGCAGTATTTT; CDR3 protein: CASSLTSGESSGTDTQYF
D gene: TRBD1; V gene: TRBV18; J gene: TRBJ2-7; clone size: NA; CDR3 DNA: TGTGCCAGCTCAAGACCCGGGACAGCGACCTACGAGCAGTACTTC; CDR3 protein: CASSRPGTATYEQYF
D gene: NA; V gene: TRBV10-3; J gene: TRBJ2-1; clone size: NA; CDR3 DNA: TGTGCCATCAGTGAGCTACAGGGCTCCTACAATGAGCAGTTCTTC; CDR3 protein: CAISELQGSYNEQFF
D gene: NA; V gene: TRBV7-8; J gene: TRBJ2-1; clone size: NA; CDR3 DNA: TGTGCCAGCAGCCCAGAGCGGGAGCAGTTCTTC; CDR3 protein: CASSPEREQFF
D gene: TRBD1; V gene: TRBV28; J gene: TRBJ2-3; clone size: NA; CDR3 DNA: TGTGCCAGCAGTTCAGGACAGGGTGTTGCAGATACGCAGTATTTT; CDR3 protein: CASSSGQGVADTQYF
D gene: NA; V gene: TRBV18; J gene: TRBJ1-2; clone size: NA; CDR3 DNA: TGTGCCAGCTCCCAAGGGGGAGGGTACGGCGGTGGCTACACCTTC; CDR3 protein: CASSQGGGYGGGYTF
D gene: TRBD1; V gene: TRBV6-5; J gene: TRBJ1-1; clone size: NA; CDR3 DNA: TGTGCCAGCAGTGGACAGGGAAAAACTGAAGCTTTCTTT; CDR3 protein: CASSGQGKTEAFF